This T cell receptor beta chain came from a study of early T cells in non-severe SARS-CoV-2 infection. Overall study: Chains from this unsorted whole-blood bulk RNA could not be paired. Findings of the study overall: Matches to VDJdb favored anti-spike CD8 responses and missed private and CD4 specificities.

CDR1 SGHTA and CDR2 FQGNSA come from the germline V gene. V dropped 4 bases and J dropped 6; count of bases not matched to a gene: 0. The CDR3 sequence is 11 residues long. The TCR library protocol attached unique molecular identifiers to the individual cDNA molecules. TCRdb reanalysed the 5' RACE reads using MiXCR and keeps one entry per CDR3 protein. The table shows tens of thousands of distinct CDR3 sequences, with roughly 15% occurring only once. Note on this clonotype: Its antigen is still unknown.

What was sequenced was whole blood. The clonotype originates from an adult who was a healthcare worker with PCR-confirmed SARS-CoV-2 infection or an uninfected control (not recorded which). The chain joins TRBV7-2 to TRBJ2-7; 7 positions match TRBD1. CDR3 nucleotide sequence: TGTGCCAGCAGCTCAGGGGGCGAGCAGTACTTC. This encodes CASSSGGEQYF.